The entry that follows covers one TCR beta chain sequence. Its antigen is unknown. Per the germline V gene, CDR1 is DFQATT and CDR2 is SNEGSKA (reference sequence). Trimming took 6 bases from V and 0 from J, leaving 2 bases between them. The CDR3 contains 10 residues. This entry belongs to a study of blood T cells in healthy people across ages. Study-wide results and limits: Per million T cells, TCR beta diversity dropped roughly linearly as age increased.

The second PCR ran roughly 7 to 12 cycles with a sample-barcoded 5' primer and J-beta primers. TCRdb re-called the 5' RACE reads through MiXCR, storing one row per CDR3 protein. The table lists approximately 800,000 distinct CDR3 sequences, more than 45% of them singletons. The chain uses TRBV20-1 and TRBJ1-1; D is uncertain. Source material: blood. The TCR was taken from a young man in good health. CDR3 sequence: CSALNTEAFF. The CDR3, as DNA: TGCAGTGCCCTGAACACTGAAGCTTTCTTT.